This T cell receptor (beta chain) emerged from a study of cytomegalovirus exposure and HLA in healthy donors listed by TCRdb under 2017. Background for the entire study: In an earlier analysis of under 600 of the donors, 250 to 350 Gb of sequence data and some 120 million unique TCR beta sequences from roughly 200 million T cells were reported. An early release that covered fewer than 750 HLA-typed donors contained 250 to 350 gigabases of sequencing data and 80 million or so unique TCR sequences. Of the roughly 400 genotyped donors, less than 85% were placed in the genetic ancestry cluster associated with self-reported Caucasian donors. The study aimed to test whether signatures of past pathogen exposure could be identified by cataloging public T cell receptors. The study used immunosequencing to profile the T cell repertoires of several hundred subjects and linked those repertoires to cytomegalovirus serostatus. In addition to the first cohort of approximately 670 subjects, a separate validation cohort of approximately 130 different subjects was used. To predict cytomegalovirus infection status, the study combined high-throughput TCR immunosequencing, statistical association of individual TCRs with disease status, and machine learning. To study patterns of TCR occurrence, a later analysis re-analyzed previously published TCR beta repertoires from more than 550 donors and added high-resolution HLA genotyping. Rather than using new phenotypic data, the later analysis identified candidate immune exposures from TCR beta sequences and from how often those sequences occurred across donors. An earlier analysis of some 500 of the donors applied high-throughput TCR beta sequencing to assess whether each TCR beta V gene segment acted as functional or pseudogenic. Alongside the repertoire data, information on donor age, sex, ethnicity and CMV serostatus was compiled. A later genetic analysis took genome-wide SNP genotypes for about 55% of the roughly 700 donors and used that subset as a discovery cohort. Every discovery cohort repertoire had been produced on one sequencing platform. HLA typing included class I and class II loci at four-digit resolution. The number of typed donors differed by locus: roughly 629-640 for A, B, C, DRB1 and DQB1; some 540 for DQA1; approximately 600 for DPA1; and some 470 for DPB1. Because of strong linkage in the cohort, five DR-DQ haplotypes were treated as single units for association and clustering. Among about 400 genotyped donors of the cohort, an average of around 220,000 unique TCR beta nucleotide sequences was sequenced per donor, of which 15% to 20% were non-productive.

Spanning cysteine to phenylalanine, the CDR3 consists of 15 amino acids. Of the read, only the CDR3 DNA is kept; its 45 bases are in frame from base 1. Trimming accounts for 3 bases at V and 5 bases at J, while the number of junction bases matched to no gene is 7. The germline V gene (reference sequence) supplies CDR1 SGHNT and CDR2 YYREEE. On the study overall, not on this receptor specifically: In a later analysis, about 17,000 TCR beta sequences were associated with specific HLA alleles at a false discovery rate of 0.05. Three of the identified cytomegalovirus-associated TCR beta chains were confirmed in vitro to be specific for cytomegalovirus antigens. According to the authors, the approach could potentially be generalized to other disease states and immunological phenotypes. In a later analysis, the rate of TCR association differed among HLA loci, with DRB1 alleles having the most associated TCRs and HLA-C alleles having the fewest. The 87-base-pair reads could not distinguish some IMGT-functional V segments, including TRBV6-2 and TRBV6-3, so those segments were excluded. Because counts were too low, 15 to 20 rarely observed V segments, including chromosome 9 orphons, were excluded from the earlier analysis of several hundred of the donors. Cytomegalovirus status was reported to be diagnosed by the classifier with high specificity and sensitivity in both the original and validation cohorts. Roughly uniform sequencing depth across donors was assumed in presence/absence analyses, although this assumption may not hold. A later genetic analysis associated a missense DCLRE1C variant with V-gene and J-gene trimming of TCR beta chains, and an independent cohort replicated the association. A cluster of highly shared sequence variants was judged likely to be a technical artifact of the sequencing pipeline. CMV serostatus was the only immune exposure information available for the cohort. Linkage disequilibrium might explain the correlated functional status among segregating V segments, but an unknown experimental factor could not be ruled out. A later genetic analysis reported fewer N-insertions in productive TCRs among donors in an Asian-associated ancestry cluster than the roughly 700-donor mean. In the study, around 160 TCR beta chains were listed as associated with cytomegalovirus. According to a later analysis, parvovirus B19, influenza, CMV and Epstein-Barr virus appeared linked to several top co-occurrence clusters. A later analysis found that HLA-associated TCR beta chains were more clonally expanded and had lower generation probabilities than equally common non-associated chains. A later analysis found that most CMV-associated TCR beta chains appeared HLA-restricted, with HLA associations seemingly driven largely by CMV exposure. Because some donors lacked HLA typing at each locus, the association tests relied only on the typed subset. An earlier analysis of approximately 540 of the donors showed that most TCR beta V segments appeared in productive rearrangements either about 87% or about 30% of the time, which broadly matched IMGT annotations. A further reported finding was that TCR beta sequences accurately predicted the HLA-A and HLA-B alleles for most subjects in the first cohort. Most TCR sequences were seen in very few donors, while some public TCRs were found in many individuals. When HLA alleles, especially DR and DQ, strongly co-occurred, attributing TCR associations to individual alleles was difficult. In this cohort, only TCR beta chains were sequenced, and detectable features were limited by the absence of alpha or paired-chain data.

The cohort comprised 550 to 700 healthy bone marrow donors. At the time of sampling, all cohort members were nominally healthy, though unrecorded immune exposures were likely present. The donor was CMV seronegative and was included in the group of a few hundred seronegative cohort members. A peripheral blood sample was provided by each donor, and peripheral blood mononuclear cells were used for TCR beta sequencing. The Qiagen DNeasy Blood Extraction Kit was used to extract genomic DNA from the blood cell samples. The library was made by the immunoSEQ multiplex PCR assay. For the multiplex PCR, a mixture combining 60 forward primers for TCR Vbeta segments and 13 reverse primers for TCR Jbeta segments was used. Amplification of the CDR3 region of rearranged TCR beta genes was performed with a multiplex PCR assay on genomic DNA. The amplified TCR beta libraries were sequenced on the Illumina HiSeq System as 87-base-pair reads. The paper's processing steps were these. A later analysis counted tens of millions of unique TCR beta chains across the 640 or so repertoires, and about 10 million of these chains were shared by at least two donors. Raw reads were error-corrected and collapsed into unique sequences with a nearest-neighbor algorithm that merged closely related sequences to remove PCR and sequencing errors. V, D and J gene segments were assigned by aligning CDR3 sequences to IMGT reference sequences. For a sequence to be retained, at least a six-nucleotide match to both a V gene segment and a J gene segment was required. A rearrangement counted as productive if the CDR3 had no stop codons and remained in frame with V and J, and every other rearrangement counted as non-productive. CDR3 was defined according to IMGT convention as the region running from the second conserved V-encoded cysteine to the conserved J-encoded phenylalanine. The earlier analysis of fewer than 700 of the donors excluded sequences that lacked an unambiguous match to a single V gene segment. In an earlier analysis of some 590 of the donors, V segments were called functional above 56.7% productive rearrangements and were called segregating when the between-donor standard deviation exceeded 5%. A statistical classification framework was built for diagnosing cytomegalovirus status from the catalog of TCR beta chain sequences. In a later analysis, TCR nucleotide sequences were compared against IMGT/GENE-DB human TR gene sequences so that V and J genes could be assigned. The TCRdist pipeline was used in a later analysis to assign CDR3 sequences and most-parsimonious VDJ recombination scenarios. In a later analysis, each TCR beta chain was defined by its CDR3 amino acid sequence together with its V-gene family, and reads without a unique V-gene family were excluded. In a later analysis, a few hundred highly shared, low-generation-probability nucleotide sequences were removed to address suspected cross-contamination and a sequencing artifact. A later analysis calculated a clonal expansion index for each public chain from normalized within-repertoire ranks of inferred template counts. In a later analysis, generation probabilities were computed with a VDJ recombination model fitted to out-of-frame rearrangements, and the resulting probabilities were checked against IGoR. In a later analysis, hypergeometric tests were used to score TCR-TCR, TCR-HLA and TCR-CMV co-occurrence, with a repertoire-size bias correction applied to TCR pairs. To estimate false discovery rates, a later analysis permuted the HLA or CMV assignments 20 times. A later analysis grouped co-occurring TCRs with DBSCAN, adding TCRdist sequence similarity when clustering within HLA-allele-positive subsets. Repertoires with fewer than 30,000 or more than 120,000 public chains, plus five repertoires with anomalous nucleotide sharing, were excluded from co-occurrence clustering. TCRdb stores this immuneACCESS table with in-frame sequences only. Part of the clones is absent; in the studies checked, under half of the shortfall reflects unresolved V genes, and no reason is known for the rest. The V and J calls and clone size come from that table; D and trimming were worked out from the DNA. This sample comprises 250,000 to 300,000 clones, around nine tenths of them detected only once. The top ten clones comprise 1.5% to 2% of the sample.

This clone has just a few counts. The target of this receptor is not known. The sample holds no much larger clone one base away, and base qualities are not on file. This TCR came from a girl aged 2 to 10 in good health and CMV-seronegative. Sequenced sample: PBMCs. The chain was built from TRBV5-4 and TRBJ2-1; TRBD1 agrees with 8 junctional bases. At the DNA level, the sequence is TGTGCCAGCAGCTACGCCGGGACAGGCAACAATGAGCAGTTCTTC. Translated, this gives CASSYAGTGNNEQFF.